The next 21 T cell receptor beta chains were all read from a single sample in a study of cytomegalovirus exposure and HLA in healthy donors. Both 60 Vbeta primers and 13 Jbeta primers went into the PCR. Data came from immunoSEQ multiplex PCR; TCRdb stores just in-frame clones and leaves some out. The data hold some 120,000 clones, with more than 75% observed a single time. Sequencing used PBMCs. The origin of the receptors is a man younger than 45 in good health and CMV-seropositive.

This rearrangement joins TRBV19 to TRBJ2-7; D gene unclear. This CDR3 has 13 amino acids. V lost 5 bases, J lost 5 bases, and 13 bases lay in between. Germline V gives CDR1 LNHDA, CDR2 SQIVND (reference sequence). CDR3 sequence (DNA): TGTGCCAGTAGTTTCCCGGGTCTTGACGAGCAGTACTTC. This gives the protein CASSFPGLDEQYF.

This chain links TRBV5-1 with TRBJ2-7, with TRBD2 identical over 12 bases. The CDR3 loop spans 15 amino acids. V shed 1 base and J 7 bases; nucleotides not matched to a gene: 6. From germline, CDR1 is SGHRS and CDR2 YFSETQ. The CDR3 sequence is CASSLLAGGPQEQYF. CDR3 DNA sequence: TGCGCCAGCAGCTTGCTAGCGGGAGGGCCTCAAGAGCAGTACTTC.

V gene TRBV19 combines with J gene TRBJ2-6, with 14 bases lining up with TRBD2. The CDR3 contains 20 residues. The V segment lost 6 bases and the J segment 2 bases; nucleotides outside the gene matches: 12. Germline loops: CDR1 LNHDA, CDR2 SQIVND (reference sequence). In DNA form, the CDR3 reads TGTGCCAGTAGGACAGGACGGGGACTAGCGGGAGTTCCTGGGGCCAACGTCCTGACTTTC. Its translation: CASRTGRGLAGVPGANVLTF.

The V and J genes are TRBV2 and TRBJ1-6, with D perhaps matching TRBD1 (5 bases). The germline gives CDR1 SNHLY, CDR2 FYNNEI. V was cut by 6 bases and J by 7 bases, with 10 bases left in between. The CDR3 sequence is 13 residues long. The CDR3 DNA follows: TGTGCCAGCAGGGAGGGGCGGAATTCACCCCTCCACTTT. Amino acids: CASREGRNSPLHF.

The rearrangement links TRBV7-2 to TRBJ2-7, with 7 positions matching TRBD1. Germline V gene data show CDR1 as SGHTA and CDR2 as FQGNSA. This CDR3 region has 17 residues. V lost 1 base to trimming and J lost 0 bases; unmatched junction nucleotides: 9. CDR3: CASSLVGGQLSSYEQYF. The CDR3 nucleotides read TGTGCCAGCAGCTTAGTTGGGGGACAGCTGAGCTCCTACGAGCAGTACTTC.

The chain combines TRBV27 with TRBJ2-1, with 9 nucleotides matching TRBD2. The CDR3 spans 18 residues. J gave up 0 bases and V 6 bases, and 12 bases lay outside the gene matches. Germline V gene sequence: CDR1 MNHEY, CDR2 SMNVEV (reference sequence). CDR3 DNA: TGTGCCAGCAGACGCCGCTGGACTAGCGAAAACTCCTACAATGAGCAGTTCTTC. Translation: CASRRRWTSENSYNEQFF.

This clone was recorded only once. V is TRBV9 and J is TRBJ1-1; no clear D. Germline-derived CDR1 and CDR2 are SGDLS and YYNGEE. The CDR3 length is 13 residues. Trimming removed 3 bases at V and 1 base at J, with 7 bases between. DNA of the CDR3: TGTGCCAGCAGCGCCCACAAGAACACTGAAGCTTTCTTT. Encoded protein: CASSAHKNTEAFF.

The chain joins TRBV27 to TRBJ2-2; the match to TRBD1 covers 9 bases. Germline V CDR1 and CDR2: MNHEY, SMNVEV (reference sequence). Unmatched junction bases numbered 9, after V lost 6 bases and J lost 1 base. The CDR3 covers 17 residues. The CDR3 sequence is CASRHQTGGKNTGELFF. For the CDR3, the DNA is TGTGCCAGCAGACACCAGACAGGGGGAAAGAACACCGGGGAGCTGTTTTTT.

The J gene is TRBJ1-1, the V gene TRBV9, with 9 bases fitting TRBD1. In germline, CDR1 is SGDLS, CDR2 YYNGEE. Trimming removed 3 bases from V and 5 bases from J; junction bases left unmatched: 8. CDR3 size: 15 residues. Here the CDR3 reads CASSALPDRGTEAFF. The CDR3 nucleotides read TGTGCCAGCAGCGCCTTACCCGACAGGGGGACTGAAGCTTTCTTT.

This clone was picked up a small number of times. The chain employs TRBV6-6 and TRBJ2-1; D may be TRBD2 (5 bases). The germline gives CDR1 MNHNY, CDR2 SVGAGI (reference sequence). CDR3 size: 16 residues. The V end was cut by 6 bases, the J end by 5 bases, with 20 bases between. As DNA, the CDR3 is TGTGCCAGCAGCCTCGGTTCTGCGGGCCCCGACAATGAGCAGTTCTTC. It translates to CASSLGSAGPDNEQFF.

V is TRBV18 and J is TRBJ1-1; 10 nucleotides agree with TRBD1. CDR1 is KGHSH, CDR2 LQKENI, per germline. The CDR3 runs to 14 residues. V shed 8 bases and J 1 base; nucleotides not matched to a gene: 4. The CDR3 sequence: CASTRDRGNTEAFF. CDR3 coding DNA: TGTGCCAGCACCCGGGACAGGGGGAACACTGAAGCTTTCTTT.

This sequence joins TRBV9 and TRBJ1-2; D is possibly TRBD1 (5 bases). The CDR3 loop spans 13 amino acids. Germline lookup yields CDR1 SGDLS and CDR2 YYNGEE. V gave up 3 bases and J gave up 4 bases, with 10 bases separating them. The CDR3 DNA follows: TGTGCCAGCAGCGAAGGGGTTAGCTATGGCTACACCTTC. Residues: CASSEGVSYGYTF.

The V gene is TRBV28, the J gene TRBJ2-4, with D maybe TRBD1 (6 bases). The CDR3 covers 17 residues. V was clipped by 5 bases and J by 0 bases, with 17 bases between them. The germline V gene has CDR1 MDHEN and CDR2 SYDVKM. The CDR3 sequence is CASSTITGPLAKNIQYF. CDR3 coding DNA: TGTGCCAGCAGTACCATAACAGGGCCCCTAGCCAAAAACATTCAGTACTTC.

V and J are TRBV28 and TRBJ2-7, with D possibly TRBD2 on 6 matching bases. With 5 bases removed from V and 2 bases from J, the gap between germline ends came to 13 bases. Germline V lookup: CDR1 MDHEN, CDR2 SYDVKM. This CDR3 spans 14 amino acids. CDR3 sequence reads: CASSLRGLTYEQYF. CDR3 DNA: TGTGCCAGCAGTCTGCGGGGCTTGACCTACGAGCAGTACTTC.

A note on this clone: One end of the junction varies from germline; a read error may be responsible. The rearrangement joins TRBV11-2 to TRBJ2-7, with TRBD1 as a possible D gene (6 bases). The CDR3 runs to 16 residues. Germline-derived CDR1 and CDR2 are SGHAT and FQNNGV. The CDR3 loop is CASSPQGGKISSEQYF. The CDR3 coding sequence is TGTGCCAGCAGCCCCCAAGGGGGAAAAATATCCTCCGAGCAGTACTTC.

This sequence joins TRBV4-1 and TRBJ1-5; D is unclear. Germline V CDR1 and CDR2: MGHRA, YSYEKL. Trimming took 1 base from V and 5 from J, leaving 12 bases between them. CDR3 length equals 15 residues. CDR3 residues: CASSQGALEDQPQHF. Here the CDR3 DNA reads TGCGCCAGCAGCCAAGGGGCCCTGGAAGATCAGCCCCAGCATTTT.

Here the CDR3 reads CASEGDKVGRGYTF. The CDR3 bases are TGTGCCAGCGAGGGGGATAAGGTGGGACGGGGCTACACCTTC. The chain has TRBV7-2 and TRBJ1-2; tentative D call: TRBD1 (6 bases). The CDR3 runs 14 residues. Germline-derived CDR1 and CDR2 are SGHTA and FQGNSA. Trimming removed 8 bases at V and 8 bases at J, with 21 bases between.

The chain carries TRBV29-1 and TRBJ2-1; TRBD2 agrees at 7 bases. With V trimmed by 8 bases and J by 7 bases, 11 bases remained unmatched. Germline V gene data show CDR1 as SQVTM and CDR2 as ANQGSEA. The CDR3 has 13 residues. In DNA form, the CDR3 reads TGCAGCATAACTAGCGCTAAAGGGAATGAGCAGTTCTTC. Translating gives CSITSAKGNEQFF.

The chain has TRBV29-1 and TRBJ2-1, with 9 bases identical to TRBD1. CDR1 is SQVTM and CDR2 is ANQGSEA in the germline V gene. The CDR3 has 15 residues. V lost 0 bases to trimming and J lost 7 bases; unmatched junction nucleotides: 7. The CDR3 sequence: CSVEDWTGEKNEQFF. The DNA for the CDR3 is TGCAGCGTTGAAGATTGGACAGGGGAAAAGAATGAGCAGTTCTTC.

The genes are TRBV5-1 and TRBJ1-5; 7 positions match TRBD1. The J segment lost 4 bases and the V segment lost 3 bases, leaving 7 bases of the junction unmatched. The CDR3 consists of 15 residues. Germline V gene lookup returns CDR1 SGHRS and CDR2 YFSETQ. CDR3 sequence reads: CASSWDGTANQPQHF. The DNA for the CDR3 is TGCGCCAGCAGCTGGGACGGGACAGCGAATCAGCCCCAGCATTTT.

The genes are TRBV4-3 and TRBJ2-2; TRBD2 aligns across 12 bases. Germline CDR1 reads LGHNA; CDR2 reads YSLEER. Trimming took 0 bases from V and 6 from J; bases not matched to a gene: 5. This CDR3 is built from 17 residues. The CDR3 nucleotides read TGCGCCAGCAGCCAAGAGCCTAGCGGGAGGGCCGCCGGGGAGCTGTTTTTT. This sequence encodes CASSQEPSGRAAGELFF.